This T cell receptor (beta chain) came from a study of blood T cell repertoires in COVID-19. Looking at the study overall: Sites across the United States, Italy and Spain contributed samples from acute and convalescent COVID-19.

The V end lost 10 bases, the J end lost 1 base, and 14 bases lay between the germline ends. This CDR3 has 14 amino acids. The germline CDR1 and CDR2 sequences are ENHRY and SYGVKD. Original methodology: Amplifying reference gene primers gave estimates of nucleated cell counts. Method: immunoSEQ multiplex PCR; TCRdb's copy keeps in-frame clones and lacks some. The DNA was the basis for D and trimming; V, J and clone size are from that table. The sample consists of roughly 240,000 clones, 85% to 90% of them appearing once. Clinical histories supplied by participants themselves formed the basis of cohort assignment. Exposed participants came across a COVID-19 case within 2 weeks before study entry.

The clonotype originates from a man aged 50-60 years who had been exposed to COVID-19. The chain employs TRBV10-3 and TRBJ1-5; maybe TRBD1 (5 bases). Material for sequencing was PBMCs or T cells enriched from blood (not recorded which). The CDR3 DNA reads TGTGCCACCGGGCGGGGGTACAGCAATCAGCCCCAGCATTTT. Amino acid sequence: CATGRGYSNQPQHF.